The entry below gives a single T cell receptor beta chain sequence along with its context. The CDR3 spans 17 residues. Germline V gene lookup returns CDR1 MGHRA and CDR2 YSYEKL. The V and J ends lost 0 bases and 4 bases, in that order; junction bases with no gene match: 10. Generated by immunoSEQ multiplex PCR, the TCRdb table keeps only in-frame clones and is missing some. The sample comprises 200,000 to 250,000 clones, more than 85% of which are singletons, and roughly 10% rests with the top ten. The record originates from a study of blood T cell repertoires in COVID-19. Study summary: The cDNA or gDNA used as material had been derived from T cells, B-cell-depleted T cells, or PBMCs.

This sequence originates from a woman aged 50 to 60 with COVID-19, enrolled during active disease. Sequenced: peripheral blood. The V call is TRBV4-1, the J call TRBJ1-2; TRBD1 matches 8 bases. In DNA form, the CDR3 reads TGCGCCAGCAGCCAAGAACGGCAGGGGGCCGGGAGCTATGGCTACACCTTC. It specifies CASSQERQGAGSYGYTF.